This is a list of T cell receptor beta chains from one sample in a study of cytomegalovirus exposure and HLA in healthy donors. Some clones are missing from TCRdb's copy, which holds only in-frame ones; the method was immunoSEQ multiplex PCR. The table includes around 180,000 clones, around 68% detected once. The sequencing input was PBMCs. The receptor source for this set is a girl aged 5-17 years in good health and CMV-seronegative. The CDR3 runs from the conserved cysteine through the conserved F or W. A D gene is named only where the DNA matches it firmly. Where a row states a size, it is once, few, many or the class of an expanded clone; other rows omit it.

d_call j_call clone_size v_call cdr3_nt cdr3_aa
TRBD2 TRBJ2-7 - TRBV2 TGTGCCAGCAGTGATTTGGGACTAGCAGTCTACGAGCAGTACTTC CASSDLGLAVYEQYF
- TRBJ2-1 - TRBV6-1 TGTGCCAGCAGGGGCGATAATGAGCAGTTCTTC CASRGDNEQFF
TRBD1 TRBJ1-2 - TRBV6-1 TGTGCCAGCAGCTTGACAGGGCTCTATGGCTACACCTTC CASSLTGLYGYTF
- TRBJ2-7 few TRBV6-6 TGTGCCAGCAGTTACGACAGTAACTACGAGCAGTACTTC CASSYDSNYEQYF
- TRBJ1-1 - TRBV5-6 TGTGCCAGCAGCTTGGCACAGAGGAACACTGAAGCTTTCTTT CASSLAQRNTEAFF
- TRBJ1-2 once TRBV5-1 TGCGCCAGCAGCTTGGCAACAGAGGGCGGCTACACCTTC CASSLATEGGYTF
TRBD1 TRBJ2-7 - TRBV19 TGTGCCAGTACCCCCGCGTACAGGGGAACCTACGAGCAGTACTTC CASTPAYRGTYEQYF
TRBD1 TRBJ1-3 - TRBV29-1 TGCAGCGGGTCGAGGGGGCAAGGAAACACCATATATTTT CSGSRGQGNTIYF
TRBD2 TRBJ2-2 - TRBV7-3 TGTGCCAGCAGCCCGAGCGGGGCGAACACCGGGGAGCTGTTTTTT CASSPSGANTGELFF
- TRBJ1-5 few TRBV6-6 TGTGCCGCTCACAGGGATCCCAATCAGCCCCAGCATTTT CAAHRDPNQPQHF
- TRBJ2-7 - TRBV10-2 TGCGCCAGCAGTAACAACGAGCAGTACTTC CASSNNEQYF
- TRBJ2-1 - TRBV19 TGTGCCAGTAGTTCACTCGTGCAACGTGAGCAGTTCTTC CASSSLVQREQFF
TRBD2 TRBJ2-3 - TRBV29-1 TGCAGCGGGACTAGCGGGGGCACAGATACGCAGTATTTT CSGTSGGTDTQYF
TRBD1 TRBJ1-2 - TRBV5-1 TGCGCCAGCAGCTTGGAGGGGGACAGGGAAGGATACTATGGCTACACCTTC CASSLEGDREGYYGYTF
- TRBJ2-6 few TRBV6-5 TGTGCCACCCTGCGCCAATCTGGGGCCAACGTCCTGACTTTC CATLRQSGANVLTF
TRBD1 TRBJ1-2 - TRBV6-1 TGTGCCAGCAGGACAGGGGTGGGTGGCTACACCTTC CASRTGVGGYTF
- TRBJ1-1 - TRBV7-9 TGTGCCAGCAGCTTAGAATTGACGGGGACTGAAGCTTTCTTT CASSLELTGTEAFF
TRBD1 TRBJ1-1 - TRBV7-2 TGTGCCAGCAGCTTGGGACAGTACTATGAAGCTTTCTTT CASSLGQYYEAFF
- TRBJ1-1 - TRBV7-6 TGTGCCAGCAGCCTGACAGGATCAAAGGGAGCTTTCTTT CASSLTGSKGAFF
- TRBJ1-1 - TRBV21-1 TGTGCCAGCAGCAACCCTACAGGCTCGAACACTGAAGCTTTCTTT CASSNPTGSNTEAFF
- TRBJ2-5 - TRBV5-1 TGCGCCAGCAGCTTGGAGGGGGGGGGCCTGGAGACCCAGTACTTC CASSLEGGGLETQYF